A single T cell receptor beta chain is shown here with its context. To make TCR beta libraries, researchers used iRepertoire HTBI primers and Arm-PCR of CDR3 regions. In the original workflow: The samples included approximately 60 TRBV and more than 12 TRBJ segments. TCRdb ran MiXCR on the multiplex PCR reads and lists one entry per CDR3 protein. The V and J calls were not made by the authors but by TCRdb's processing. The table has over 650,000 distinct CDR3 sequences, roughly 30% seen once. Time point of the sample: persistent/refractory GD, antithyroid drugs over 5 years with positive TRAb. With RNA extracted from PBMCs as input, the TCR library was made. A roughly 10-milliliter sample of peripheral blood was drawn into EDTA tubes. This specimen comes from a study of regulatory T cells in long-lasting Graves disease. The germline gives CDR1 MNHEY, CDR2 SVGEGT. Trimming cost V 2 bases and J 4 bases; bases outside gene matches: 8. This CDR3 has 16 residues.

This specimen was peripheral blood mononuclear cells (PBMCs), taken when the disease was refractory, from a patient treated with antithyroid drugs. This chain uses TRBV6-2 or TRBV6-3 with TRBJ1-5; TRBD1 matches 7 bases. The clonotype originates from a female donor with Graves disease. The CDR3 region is CASSYQGVQFNQPQHF. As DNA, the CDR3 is TGTGCCAGCAGTTACCAGGGGGTTCAGTTTAATCAGCCCCAGCATTTT.